The rows below give T cell receptor beta chains drawn from one sample of a study of shared clonotypes between healthy human individuals. Assay: immunoSEQ multiplex PCR; the TCRdb copy retains only in-frame clones and omits some. The sample holds roughly 660,000 clones; about 90% are singletons and the top ten take 30% to 35%. The sample taken for sequencing was memory CD8+ T cells from PBMCs. These receptors were taken from a young man in good health. Some clones in this sample may be carry-over from other donors' samples. CDR3s include the opening cysteine and the closing phenylalanine or tryptophan. A D gene is named only where the DNA matches it firmly. The size of a clone is reported for some rows only, either as once, few or many, or as a class for expanded clones.

TRBV19	-	TRBJ1-1	-	CASSIRGVNTEAFF	TGTGCCAGTAGTATAAGAGGTGTAAACACTGAAGCTTTCTTT
TRBV4-1	-	TRBJ1-2	TRBD1	CASSQGPTGGASNYGYTF	TGCGCCAGCAGCCAAGGGCCCACAGGGGGCGCGTCTAACTATGGCTACACCTTC
TRBV30	-	TRBJ2-5	-	CAWSDGETQYF	TGTGCCTGGAGTGACGGGGAGACCCAGTACTTC
TRBV5-1	-	TRBJ2-7	TRBD2	CASSSNLGVAGGPRYEQYF	TGCGCCAGCAGCTCCAACCTAGGAGTGGCGGGAGGGCCGAGGTACGAGCAGTACTTC
TRBV7-6	-	TRBJ2-1	TRBD1	CASSDYRDRGDNEQFF	TGTGCCAGCAGCGACTACCGGGACAGGGGAGACAATGAGCAGTTCTTC
TRBV6-5	few	TRBJ2-2	-	CASSYVSSTGELFF	TGTGCCAGCAGTTACGTCTCCTCCACCGGGGAGCTGTTTTTT
TRBV5-5	-	TRBJ1-2	TRBD1	CASSSATGVAGYTF	TGTGCCAGCAGCTCAGCGACAGGGGTGGCTGGCTACACCTTC
TRBV29-1	-	TRBJ2-1	-	CSAPLGPGVHEQFF	TGCAGCGCCCCTTTGGGCCCGGGGGTACATGAGCAGTTCTTC
TRBV6-5	-	TRBJ2-1	TRBD2	CASRSPGLAGYEQFF	TGTGCCAGCAGGTCACCGGGACTAGCGGGTTATGAGCAGTTCTTC
TRBV6-1	-	TRBJ2-7	-	CASSEGLFGLIAYEQYF	TGTGCCAGCAGTGAAGGTCTTTTCGGGCTCATAGCCTACGAGCAGTACTTC
TRBV9	few	TRBJ1-3	TRBD1	CASSDRGQGNTIYF	TGTGCCAGCAGCGACAGGGGGCAAGGAAACACCATATATTTT
TRBV6-4	once	TRBJ2-4	TRBD1	CASRTGGAKNIQYF	TGTGCCAGCAGGACAGGGGGAGCCAAAAACATTCAGTACTTC
TRBV9	-	TRBJ2-7	TRBD2	CASSVDPGGSYEQYF	TGTGCCAGCAGCGTAGACCCTGGCGGGAGCTACGAGCAGTACTTC
TRBV7-9	-	TRBJ2-2	TRBD1	CASSPRTGTGELFF	TGTGCCAGCAGCCCCAGGACAGGGACCGGGGAGCTGTTTTTT
TRBV27	-	TRBJ2-7	-	CASTPGPTTPHEQYF	TGTGCCAGCACCCCGGGGCCGACCACTCCCCACGAGCAGTACTTC
TRBV27	-	TRBJ2-3	-	CASSLREASTDTQYF	TGTGCCAGCAGTTTACGAGAGGCGAGCACAGATACGCAGTATTTT
TRBV4-1	-	TRBJ2-7	TRBD2	CASSQERRAGGVYEQYF	TGCGCCAGCAGCCAAGAAAGGAGGGCGGGAGGCGTGTACGAGCAGTACTTC
TRBV27	once	TRBJ2-1	-	CASSLSSYYNEQFF	TGTGCCAGCAGTTTATCATCCTATTACAATGAGCAGTTCTTC
TRBV11-2	-	TRBJ1-1	-	CASSYGPRGTEAFF	TGTGCCAGCAGCTACGGACCGCGAGGCACTGAAGCTTTCTTT
TRBV27	-	TRBJ1-1	-	CASSPGTITEAFF	TGTGCCAGCAGTCCCGGGACAATCACTGAAGCTTTCTTT
TRBV6-5	once	TRBJ2-3	-	CASSSDLSTDTQYF	TGTGCCAGCAGCTCGGACCTTAGCACAGATACGCAGTATTTT
TRBV6-5	-	TRBJ2-5	-	CASSTTGGVQETQYF	TGTGCCAGCAGCACCACCGGGGGAGTCCAAGAGACCCAGTACTTC
TRBV7-9	-	TRBJ2-1	-	CASSSTGPNEQFF	TGTGCCAGCAGTTCTACAGGTCCGAATGAGCAGTTCTTC
TRBV7-9	-	TRBJ1-2	-	CASSLGKGQTYGYTF	TGTGCCAGCAGCTTAGGGAAGGGGCAGACCTATGGCTACACCTTC
TRBV7-8	-	TRBJ2-4	-	CASSLGGEGAKNIQYF	TGTGCCAGCAGCTTGGGGGGCGAGGGGGCCAAAAACATTCAGTACTTC
TRBV7-9	-	TRBJ2-3	-	CASSSRSRDGVDTQYF	TGTGCCAGCAGCTCGAGGAGCCGGGATGGGGTGGATACGCAGTATTTT
TRBV6-1	-	TRBJ1-3	-	CASSVTRGGNTIYF	TGTGCCAGCAGTGTCACAAGAGGAGGAAACACCATATATTTT
TRBV29-1	-	TRBJ2-1	TRBD1	CSVAGQGGSYNEQFF	TGCAGCGTCGCTGGACAGGGAGGCTCCTACAATGAGCAGTTCTTC
TRBV2	-	TRBJ1-6	TRBD1	CASSADLDRGHSSPLHF	TGTGCCAGCAGCGCCGACCTCGACAGGGGGCACAGTTCACCCCTCCACTTT
TRBV27	-	TRBJ2-1	-	CASSFLGGEQFF	TGTGCCAGCAGTTTTTTAGGGGGGGAGCAGTTCTTC
TRBV5-1	-	TRBJ2-7	TRBD2	CASSLLGLAGEQYF	TGCGCCAGCAGCTTACTCGGACTAGCAGGCGAGCAGTACTTC
TRBV19	-	TRBJ2-2	-	CASATTGSATGELFF	TGTGCCAGTGCTACTACAGGGTCGGCCACCGGGGAGCTGTTTTTT
TRBV5-1	-	TRBJ2-7	-	CASSLEHTGRGNEQYF	TGCGCCAGCAGCTTGGAACACACCGGTCGAGGGAACGAGCAGTACTTC
TRBV19	-	TRBJ1-2	-	CASSIDLETAVTQRGYTF	TGTGCCAGTAGTATAGATTTGGAGACAGCGGTCACCCAAAGGGGCTACACCTTC
TRBV6-1	-	TRBJ2-7	-	CASSDSAGDRLYEQYF	TGTGCCAGCAGTGATAGCGCTGGAGACAGACTTTACGAGCAGTACTTC
TRBV4-2	-	TRBJ2-7	TRBD2	CASSQSPGGEQYF	TGTGCCAGCAGCCAATCCCCGGGGGGCGAGCAGTACTTC
TRBV28	-	TRBJ2-3	-	CASSLKASSTDTQYF	TGTGCCAGCAGTTTGAAGGCCTCTAGCACAGATACGCAGTATTTT
TRBV19	-	TRBJ2-3	TRBD2	CASSPRLASTDTQYF	TGTGCCAGTAGTCCACGACTAGCTAGCACAGATACGCAGTATTTT
TRBV27	-	TRBJ1-1	-	CASSETGPLSENTEAFF	TGTGCCAGCAGTGAGACGGGACCCCTTTCCGAGAACACTGAAGCTTTCTTT
TRBV30	once	TRBJ1-3	-	CAWSWAVAVSGNTIYF	TGTGCCTGGAGCTGGGCAGTCGCTGTCTCTGGAAACACCATATATTTT
TRBV4-2	-	TRBJ2-7	-	CASSQGAGDYEQYF	TGTGCCAGCAGCCAAGGGGCAGGAGACTACGAGCAGTACTTC
TRBV14	-	TRBJ2-7	-	CASSPGGYYEQYF	TGTGCCAGCAGCCCAGGCGGGTACTACGAGCAGTACTTC
TRBV4-1	-	TRBJ2-7	-	CASSPREGQPYEQYF	TGCGCCAGCAGCCCCCGGGAGGGACAGCCCTACGAGCAGTACTTC
TRBV29-1	-	TRBJ1-1	-	CSGRNTEAFF	TGCAGCGGTCGAAACACTGAAGCTTTCTTT